In this sample, the clone carrying this T cell receptor beta chain turned up once. Its antigen is not known. Germline-derived CDR1 and CDR2 are GTSNPN and SVGIG (reference sequence). CDR3 length: 14 amino acids. V was cut by 7 bases and J by 0 bases, with 15 bases left in between. This specimen comes from a study of cytotoxic CD8 clonotypes in ibrutinib-treated CLL. Method: immunoSEQ multiplex PCR; TCRdb's copy keeps in-frame clones and lacks some. Here the sample spans about 250,000 clones, around three quarters being singletons. Study-wide results and caveats: Clonality was higher at baseline than in age-matched healthy donors and tracked circulating CD8+ T-cell counts.

This TCR came from a human donor with chronic lymphocytic leukemia. This chain joins TRBV30 and TRBJ1-1; D is ambiguous. Sample: PBMCs, taken after 24 months of ibrutinib treatment. The CDR3 DNA sequence: TGTGCCTTGTCAAAGTGGGGTATGAACACTGAAGCTTTCTTT. It specifies CALSKWGMNTEAFF.